Following are 21 T cell receptor beta chains from one sample sequenced in a study of OX40 agonist ivuxolimab in advanced cancers. Receptor amplification or capture employed the immunoSEQ multiplex PCR assay. TCRdb mirrors the immuneACCESS table, restricted to in-frame sequences. Some clones are absent from its copies; in checked studies, under half trace to an unresolved V gene, and the reason for the others is unknown. For this sample the table gives under 70,000 clones, of which around 89% were detected only once. The top ten clonotypes cover 11% of the sample. The sample consisted of CD4+ or CD8+ T cells sorted from blood, taken in a trial of the OX40 agonist ivuxolimab. Source of these receptors: an adult with an advanced solid tumor such as melanoma, head and neck, liver or kidney cancer.

V usage is TRBV7-9 and J usage is TRBJ1-4; 9 nucleotides line up with TRBD1. Looked up from germline, CDR1 is SEHNR and CDR2 is FQNEAQ (reference sequence). V was clipped by 2 bases and J by 7 bases; unmatched bases: 5. The CDR3 has 15 residues. The CDR3: CASSLNTGGREKLFF. In DNA, the CDR3 is TGTGCCAGCAGCTTAAACACAGGGGGCCGTGAAAAACTGTTTTTT.

The chain carries TRBV25-1 and TRBJ2-1; D unresolved. The germline V gene encodes CDR1 MGHDK and CDR2 SYGVNS. Trimming shortened V by 4 bases and J by 8 bases, and 18 bases separated the two germline ends. This CDR3 has 15 amino acids. The CDR3 loop reads CASSAPQSYPHEQFF. In nucleotides, the CDR3 is TGTGCCAGCAGTGCCCCCCAGAGCTACCCACATGAGCAGTTCTTC.

The chain couples TRBV11-3 to TRBJ2-3; D is possibly TRBD2 (5 bases). The CDR3 has 16 amino acids. Between the trimmed V and J ends, which lost 3 bases and 4 bases, there was a span of 17 bases. The V gene's germline CDR1 is SGHNT and CDR2 YENEEA. CDR3 amino acids: CASSFGGPAFADTQYF. CDR3 DNA: TGTGCCAGCAGCTTTGGAGGTCCAGCTTTCGCAGATACGCAGTATTTT.

This clone was detected a few times. The J gene is TRBJ1-5, the V gene TRBV28; 7 nucleotides line up with TRBD1. J was trimmed by 2 bases and V by 2 bases; bases with no gene match: 3. This CDR3 is 15 amino acids long. CDR1 and CDR2 (germline): MDHEN, SYDVKM. Here the CDR3 reads CASSLGGGGNQPQHF. The CDR3 nucleotides read TGTGCCAGCAGTTTAGGAGGGGGCGGCAATCAGCCCCAGCATTTT. The full variable domain, with the rest looked up from reference TRBV28 and TRBJ1-5, is DVKVTQSSRYLVKRTGEKVFLECVQDMDHENMFWYRQDPGLGLRLIYFSYDVKMKEKGDIPEGYSVSREKKERFSLILESASTNQTSMYLCASSLGGGGNQPQHFGDGTRLSIL.

This CDR3 reads CASQQGAYDSGANVLTF. The CDR3 DNA reads TGTGCCAGCCAACAGGGGGCTTATGATTCTGGGGCCAACGTCCTGACTTTC. V usage is TRBV19 and J usage is TRBJ2-6, with 9 positions matching TRBD1. V shed 9 bases and J 1 base; nucleotides not matched to a gene: 10. CDR1 and CDR2 from the germline V gene are LNHDA and SQIVND (reference sequence). The CDR3 loop spans 17 amino acids.

The chain employs TRBV5-1 and TRBJ1-2; a possible D gene is TRBD1 (5 bases). In germline, CDR1 is SGHRS, CDR2 YFSETQ. Deletions cut 0 bases from V and 9 bases from J, with 12 bases between. This CDR3 has 13 residues. The CDR3 loop reads CASSLGVRDRYTF. Written as DNA, the CDR3 is TGCGCCAGCAGCTTGGGGGTGAGGGACCGCTACACCTTC.

This sequence joins TRBV11-3 and TRBJ1-1, with 8 bases matching TRBD1. The germline CDR1 and CDR2 sequences are SGHNT and YENEEA. This CDR3 has 13 residues. Trimming cost V 4 bases and J 5 bases; bases outside gene matches: 3. The CDR3, as DNA: TGTGCCAGCAGCTCAGGGGGCCGAACTGAAGCTTTCTTT. Translation gives CASSSGGRTEAFF.

This clone was found a few times. V usage is TRBV28 and J usage is TRBJ1-1; D is ambiguous. CDR1 is MDHEN and CDR2 is SYDVKM in the germline V gene. This CDR3 contains 12 residues. V dropped 6 bases and J dropped 1 base, with 6 bases sitting between them. The CDR3 DNA reads TGTGCCAGCAGCCCAGCGAACACTGAAGCTTTCTTT. This translates into CASSPANTEAFF.

CDR3 sequence (DNA): TGTGCCAGCAGCTCCACACTAGCGGCTAGCACAGATACGCAGTATTTT. It translates to CASSSTLAASTDTQYF. V usage is TRBV9 and J usage is TRBJ2-3; 8 nucleotides match TRBD2. J lost 0 bases, V lost 4 bases, and 7 bases had no gene match. The CDR3 is made up of 16 amino acids. The V gene's germline CDR1 is SGDLS and CDR2 YYNGEE.

V is TRBV18 and J is TRBJ1-2; D unclear. CDR1 is KGHSH and CDR2 is LQKENI in the germline V gene. This CDR3 is 13 amino acids long. V lost 3 bases, J lost 2 bases, and 7 bases lay in between. This CDR3 reads CASSPGGNYGYTF. The CDR3 bases are TGTGCCAGCTCACCGGGAGGAAACTATGGCTACACCTTC.

The chain recombines TRBV28 with TRBJ1-1; the match to TRBD1 covers 8 bases. Germline V gene sequence: CDR1 MDHEN, CDR2 SYDVKM. V shed 6 bases and J 6 bases; nucleotides not matched to a gene: 6. The length of the CDR3 is 13 residues. DNA for the CDR3: TGTGCCAGCAGAAGGACAGGGAGACCTGAAGCTTTCTTT. It encodes CASRRTGRPEAFF.

The chain recombines TRBV10-3 with TRBJ1-2; no reliable D call. The CDR3 has 14 residues. The germline gives CDR1 ENHRY, CDR2 SYGVKD. Deletions cut 10 bases from V and 3 bases from J, with 18 bases between. In DNA form, the CDR3 reads TGTGCCAAACGACGGTCTGCGTTCGACTATGGCTACACCTTC. It yields the protein CAKRRSAFDYGYTF.

This rearrangement joins TRBV5-1 to TRBJ2-1, with 10 bases matching TRBD2. Germline assignment: CDR1 SGHRS and CDR2 YFSETQ. CDR3 length: 15 amino acids. The trim removed 1 base at V and 3 bases at J, leaving 1 base unmatched. Here the CDR3 reads CASSLRTSGYNEQFF. Here the CDR3 DNA reads TGCGCCAGCAGCTTGAGGACTAGCGGCTACAATGAGCAGTTCTTC. Full variable domain (remainder filled in from reference TRBV5-1 and TRBJ2-1): KAGVTQTPRYLIKTRGQQVTLSCSPISGHRSVSWYQQTPGQGLQFLFEYFSETQRNKGNFPGRFSGRQFSNSRSEMNVSTLELGDSALYLCASSLRTSGYNEQFFGPGTRLTVL.

The V gene is TRBV7-3, the J gene TRBJ2-2; 7 bases align to TRBD2. Trimming removed 2 bases from V and 7 bases from J; junction bases left unmatched: 10. This CDR3 contains 16 residues. In germline, CDR1 is SGHTA, CDR2 FQGTGA. In nucleotides, the CDR3 is TGTGCCAGCAGCTTAGTTGGTGCGGGAGCTGGCGGGGAGCTGTTTTTT. It translates to CASSLVGAGAGGELFF.

The CDR3 nucleotides read TGTGCCAGCAGTCAGCGGGGGGGCTCCTACAATGAGCAGTTCTTC. Protein: CASSQRGGSYNEQFF. This chain uses TRBV5-6 with TRBJ2-1; the match to TRBD2 covers 10 bases. The CDR3 runs 15 residues. V lost 5 bases and J lost 0; bases outside the gene matches: 2. Germline V lookup: CDR1 SGHDT, CDR2 YYEEEE.

The CDR3 region has the DNA TGTGCCAGCTCACCGTCCCCCGGGGCCCTCCACTTT. It specifies CASSPSPGALHF. V usage is TRBV18 and J usage is TRBJ1-6; no clear D gene. V lost 3 bases to trimming and J lost 14 bases, with 11 bases between them. The CDR3 contains 12 residues. CDR1 and CDR2 from the germline V gene are KGHSH and LQKENI. Variable domain in full (rest from reference TRBV18 and TRBJ1-6): NAGVMQNPRHLVRRRGQEARLRCSPMKGHSHVYWYRQLPEEGLKFMVYLQKENIIDESGMPKERFSAEFPKEGPSILRIQQVVRGDSAAYFCASSPSPGALHFGNGTRLTVT.

The rearrangement links TRBV2 to TRBJ2-5; 10 nucleotides match TRBD2. Trimming took 1 base from V and 5 from J; bases not matched to a gene: 7. Per the germline V gene, CDR1 is SNHLY and CDR2 is FYNNEI. CDR3 length equals 16 residues. The CDR3 DNA is TGTGCCAGCAGTGAAGGGCCTAGCGGGGGCCAGGAGACCCAGTACTTC. The encoded protein is CASSEGPSGGQETQYF.

The chain recombines TRBV5-1 with TRBJ2-7; 10 nucleotides align to TRBD2. Losses at the gene ends were 4 bases for V and 7 bases for J; bases not matched to a gene: 5. Germline V lookup: CDR1 SGHRS, CDR2 YFSETQ. The CDR3 runs to 13 residues. Written as DNA, the CDR3 is TGCGCCAGCAGCCCCCTAGCGGGAGTAGAGCAGTACTTC. It codes for CASSPLAGVEQYF.

The rearrangement links TRBV5-4 to TRBJ1-6; D is unclear. The germline V gene encodes CDR1 SGHNT and CDR2 YYREEE (reference sequence). With 2 bases removed from V and 9 bases from J, the gap between germline ends came to 12 bases. There are 14 residues in the CDR3. CDR3 residues: CASSFGGIPSPLHF. CDR3 nucleotides: TGTGCCAGCAGCTTCGGAGGGATTCCTTCACCCCTCCACTTT. Full variable domain (outside the CDR3, taken from reference TRBV5-4 and TRBJ1-6): ETGVTQSPTHLIKTRGQQVTLRCSSQSGHNTVSWYQQALGQGPQFIFQYYREEENGRGNFPPRFSGLQFPNYSSELNVNALELDDSALYLCASSFGGIPSPLHFGNGTRLTVT.

This clone has a single count. The rearrangement links TRBV2 to TRBJ2-7; the match to TRBD2 covers 7 bases. The ends lost 6 bases at V and 2 bases at J; junction bases unmatched: 10. The CDR3 sequence is 15 residues long. CDR1 is SNHLY and CDR2 is FYNNEI in the germline V gene. In DNA, the CDR3 is TGTGCCAGCAGAAAATCGGGACTAACCCCCTACGAGCAGTACTTC. Translating gives CASRKSGLTPYEQYF.

This rearrangement joins TRBV6-1 to TRBJ2-2; D gene uncertain. Germline values: CDR1 MNHNS, CDR2 SASEGT. Trimming left V 2 bases short and J 1 base short, with 8 bases between. This CDR3 is 15 amino acids long. CDR3 bases: TGTGCCAGCAGTGAACAGGACGGGAACACCGGGGAGCTGTTTTTT. The encoded protein is CASSEQDGNTGELFF.